The T cell receptor (beta chain) under discussion was sequenced for a study of cytomegalovirus exposure and HLA in healthy donors. Points from the study as a whole: It was reported that TCR beta sequences correctly inferred the HLA-A and HLA-B alleles for most subjects. In an earlier analysis, productive rearrangement rates for most beta V segments clustered near 90% or 30%. Overall, under 200 TCR beta chains were annotated as cytomegalovirus-associated.

The CDR3 extends over 13 amino acids. Germline V gene sequence: CDR1 MGHRA, CDR2 YSYEKL. V shed 4 bases and J shed 2 bases, with 9 bases lying between them. A multiplex PCR was run with 60 Vbeta primers and 13 Jbeta primers. Here immunoSEQ multiplex PCR was the method, and the copy in TCRdb shows in-frame clones only, minus some. The sample's table shows 50,000 to 70,000 clones. Turning to this clone: The antigen remains unidentified.

Sequenced material: PBMCs. The TCR sequence derives from a woman between 18 and 30 years old in good health and CMV-seronegative. The chain links TRBV4-1 to TRBJ2-7, with D possibly TRBD1 on 6 matching bases. The CDR3 is CASSRGDTYEQYF. DNA of the CDR3: TGCGCCAGCAGCCGAGGGGACACCTACGAGCAGTACTTC.